Listed below are T cell receptor beta chains from one sample, sequenced in a study of siplizumab effects on memory and regulatory T cells. The table came from immunoSEQ multiplex PCR; TCRdb's copy has only in-frame clones and leaves some out. The data show about 56,000 clones, over 95% seen once. Source material: naive CD8+ T cells sorted from blood. The receptors were sampled from a human donor in good health. Both conserved end residues are part of each CDR3. The order of the fields is CDR3 length, J gene, V gene, D gene, clone size, CDR3 protein, CDR3 DNA. A D gene is named only where the DNA matches it firmly. Rows give clone size only sometimes, using once, few, many, or a class for an expanded clone.

>16|TRBJ1-1|TRBV7-9|-|-
CASSLDHRSLNTEAFF
TGTGCCAGCAGCTTAGATCATCGCAGCCTGAACACTGAAGCTTTCTTT
>15|TRBJ2-7|TRBV11-1|TRBD2|-
CASSLLEGLNGEQYF
TGTGCCAGCAGCTTACTTGAGGGACTAAACGGCGAGCAGTACTTC
>15|TRBJ1-2|TRBV29-1|-|-
CSVATETKANYGYTF
TGCAGCGTTGCGACGGAAACTAAAGCTAACTATGGCTACACCTTC
>18|TRBJ2-1|TRBV30|TRBD2|-
CAWTEPYPSGESYNEQFF
TGTGCCTGGACCGAACCCTACCCTAGCGGGGAATCCTACAATGAGCAGTTCTTC
>14|TRBJ1-4|TRBV7-9|-|-
CASSALGGGEKLFF
TGTGCCAGCAGCGCCTTGGGAGGGGGTGAAAAACTGTTTTTT
>12|TRBJ2-1|TRBV7-9|TRBD1|-
CASRGQASEQFF
TGTGCCAGCAGAGGACAGGCCAGTGAGCAGTTCTTC
>15|TRBJ2-3|TRBV6-6|TRBD2|-
CASSRLAGETDTQYF
TGTGCCAGCAGTCGACTAGCGGGAGAGACAGATACGCAGTATTTT
>15|TRBJ2-3|TRBV5-5|-|-
CASSLDHREADTQYF
TGTGCCAGCAGCTTGGACCACAGGGAGGCAGATACGCAGTATTTT
>15|TRBJ1-1|TRBV6-1|TRBD1|-
CASSNPSRGRPEAFF
TGTGCCAGCAGTAACCCTAGCAGGGGGCGTCCTGAAGCTTTCTTT
>13|TRBJ2-7|TRBV6-4|-|-
CASSDSSGGEQYF
TGTGCCAGCAGTGACTCGAGTGGGGGCGAGCAGTACTTC
>17|TRBJ1-1|TRBV9|-|-
CASSGGGSGIIRREAFF
TGTGCCAGCAGCGGAGGGGGTTCAGGGATAATTAGGCGGGAAGCTTTCTTT
>15|TRBJ1-3|TRBV4-3|-|-
CASSQDLTVGNTIYF
TGCGCCAGCAGCCAAGATCTGACAGTTGGAAACACCATATATTTT
>16|TRBJ2-7|TRBV7-2|-|-
CASSLLSGDVSYEQYF
TGTGCCAGCAGCTTATTGTCTGGGGACGTTTCCTACGAGCAGTACTTC
>12|TRBJ2-3|TRBV4-1|-|-
CASSPSSDTQYF
TGCGCCAGCAGCCCCTCTTCGGATACGCAGTATTTT
>13|TRBJ2-7|TRBV2|-|-
CASSDLGRYEQYF
TGTGCCAGCAGTGATTTAGGGCGATACGAGCAGTACTTC
>14|TRBJ2-2|TRBV7-2|-|once
CASSLWLVAGELFF
TGTGCCAGCAGCTTATGGTTGGTGGCCGGGGAGCTGTTTTTT
>15|TRBJ2-1|TRBV7-6|TRBD2|-
CASSLGGSGMDEQFF
TGTGCCAGCAGCTTAGGCGGTAGCGGGATGGATGAGCAGTTCTTC
>11|TRBJ2-3|TRBV15|-|-
CATGGGDTQYF
TGTGCCACAGGGGGAGGAGATACGCAGTATTTT
>14|TRBJ2-1|TRBV27|TRBD1|-
CASSYGTGYNEQFF
TGTGCCAGCAGTTACGGGACAGGCTACAATGAGCAGTTCTTC
>13|TRBJ2-1|TRBV27|-|-
CASSLSVYDEQFF
TGTGCCAGCAGTTTATCGGTTTACGATGAGCAGTTCTTC
>12|TRBJ2-1|TRBV9|-|-
CASSVAYNEQFF
TGTGCCAGCAGCGTGGCCTACAATGAGCAGTTCTTC
>12|TRBJ2-3|TRBV19|TRBD2|-
CASSMGGDTQYF
TGTGCCAGTAGTATGGGGGGGGATACGCAGTATTTT
>14|TRBJ2-7|TRBV27|TRBD2|-
CASSFPGLASEQYF
TGTGCCAGCAGTTTCCCCGGACTAGCGAGTGAGCAGTACTTC
>15|TRBJ2-2|TRBV9|-|-
CASSPLPHGTGELFF
TGTGCCAGCAGCCCTTTACCCCACGGGACCGGGGAGCTGTTTTTT